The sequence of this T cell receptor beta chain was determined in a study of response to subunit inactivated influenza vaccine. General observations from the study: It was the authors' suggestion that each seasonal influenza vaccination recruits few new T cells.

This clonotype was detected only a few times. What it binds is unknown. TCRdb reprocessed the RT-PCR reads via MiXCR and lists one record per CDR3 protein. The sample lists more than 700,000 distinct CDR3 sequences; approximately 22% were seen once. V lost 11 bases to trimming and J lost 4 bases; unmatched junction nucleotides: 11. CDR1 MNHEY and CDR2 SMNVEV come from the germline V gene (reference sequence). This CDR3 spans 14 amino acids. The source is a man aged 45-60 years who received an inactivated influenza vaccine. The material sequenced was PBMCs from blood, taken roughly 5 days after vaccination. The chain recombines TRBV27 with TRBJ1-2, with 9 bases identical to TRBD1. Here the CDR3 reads CAAARDRAFYGYTF. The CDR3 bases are TGTGCCGCGGCCCGGGACAGGGCCTTCTATGGCTACACCTTC.